The next 26 T cell receptor beta chains were all read from a single sample in a study of shared clonotypes between healthy human individuals. Sequencing used immunoSEQ multiplex PCR; TCRdb keeps in-frame clones, though not all of them. The repertoire holds roughly 2 million clones, with over 85% as singletons. Material: naive CD4+ T cells sorted from blood. The subset denotes: CD45RA+ positively selected. The receptors stem from a man aged 18 to 30 in good health.

V is TRBV7-2 and J is TRBJ2-7; tentative D call: TRBD1 (6 bases). V was clipped by 0 bases and J by 4 bases, with 25 bases between them. Germline CDR1 SGHTA, CDR2 FQGNSA. CDR3 length equals 19 residues. The CDR3 loop reads CASSLAQVTGFVGEYEQYF. The CDR3 DNA follows: TGTGCCAGCAGCTTAGCGCAGGTGACAGGTTTTGTCGGCGAATACGAGCAGTACTTC.

This CDR3 reads CASSLEVGTDTQYF. DNA for the CDR3: TGCGCCAGCAGCTTGGAGGTGGGCACAGATACGCAGTATTTT. V usage is TRBV5-1 and J usage is TRBJ2-3; D is ambiguous. V lost 0 bases, J lost 1 base, and 6 bases lay in between. This CDR3 has 14 amino acids. The germline V gene encodes CDR1 SGHRS and CDR2 YFSETQ.

This CDR3 reads CASSQERGWVGQPQHF. For the CDR3, the DNA is TGCGCCAGCAGCCAAGAACGGGGTTGGGTGGGTCAGCCCCAGCATTTT. The J gene is TRBJ1-5, the V gene TRBV4-1; D is unclear. V lost 0 bases, J lost 6 bases, and 15 bases lay in between. Looked up from germline, CDR1 is MGHRA and CDR2 is YSYEKL. The CDR3 is 16 residues long.

The CDR3 nucleotides read TGTGCCTGGGGGGCGGGGAGCTCCTACAATGAGCAGTTCTTC. Amino acids: CAWGAGSSYNEQFF. The V gene is TRBV30, the J gene TRBJ2-1; a possible D gene is TRBD2 (6 bases). The germline V gene encodes CDR1 GTSNPN and CDR2 SVGIG (reference sequence). V gave up 5 bases and J gave up 0 bases, with 11 bases separating them. The CDR3 covers 14 residues.

The chain recombines TRBV7-9 with TRBJ2-1, with 9 bases matching TRBD2. The germline V gene has CDR1 SEHNR and CDR2 FQNEAQ (reference sequence). V was clipped by 2 bases and J by 5 bases; unmatched bases: 4. CDR3 length equals 15 residues. In DNA, the CDR3 is TGTGCCAGCAGCTTATCAGCGGGAGGCAACAATGAGCAGTTCTTC. This translates into CASSLSAGGNNEQFF. Together with reference TRBV7-9 and TRBJ2-1, the CDR3 gives the full variable domain: DTGVSQNPRHKITKRGQNVTFRCDPISEHNRLYWYRQTLGQGPEFLTYFQNEAQLEKSRLLSDRFSAERPKGSFSTLEIQRTEQGDSAMYLCASSLSAGGNNEQFFGPGTRLTVL.

The V call is TRBV9, the J call TRBJ2-6; 7 positions agree with TRBD1. Germline trimming cut 1 base from V and 0 bases from J; bases unmatched to any gene: 1. The CDR3 totals 16 residues. CDR1 is SGDLS, CDR2 YYNGEE, per germline. The CDR3 nucleotides are TGTGCCAGCAGCGTACCAGGGGGCTCTGGGGCCAACGTCCTGACTTTC. Translation: CASSVPGGSGANVLTF.

The V call is TRBV28, the J call TRBJ2-7, with TRBD1 matching 8 bases. V was clipped by 5 bases and J by 1 base; unmatched bases: 10. There are 16 residues in the CDR3. Germline values: CDR1 MDHEN, CDR2 SYDVKM. As DNA, the CDR3 is TGTGCCAGCAGTACTCAGGGGGCGAGGTGGTCCTACGAGCAGTACTTC. It yields the protein CASSTQGARWSYEQYF.

The rearrangement links TRBV7-6 to TRBJ2-7; D uncertain. This CDR3 has 13 residues. Germline V gene sequence: CDR1 SGHVS, CDR2 FNYEAQ. The V gene lost 5 bases and the J gene lost 3 bases, with 11 bases spanning the gap. CDR3: CASSRLLDYEQYF. CDR3 DNA: TGTGCCAGCAGCCGTTTACTCGACTACGAGCAGTACTTC.

The V gene is TRBV6-5, the J gene TRBJ1-5; D not resolved. Trimming shortened V by 0 bases and J by 9 bases, and 12 bases separated the two germline ends. CDR1 MNHEY and CDR2 SVGAGI come from the germline V gene. This CDR3 has 14 residues. The DNA for the CDR3 is TGTGCCAGCAGTTACTCTAAACACGGAGGGCCCCAGCATTTT. This codes for CASSYSKHGGPQHF.

The genes are TRBV30 and TRBJ2-4; D is perhaps TRBD1 (6 bases). The CDR3 runs 15 residues. Looked up from germline, CDR1 is GTSNPN and CDR2 is SVGIG (reference sequence). Trimming pared 0 bases from V and 7 bases from J, leaving 16 bases between. The CDR3 nucleotides are TGTGCCTGGAGTGTACAACAGGGACGTCAGAACATTCAGTACTTC. Its translation is CAWSVQQGRQNIQYF. Looking up the rest from reference TRBV30 and TRBJ2-4 gives the full variable domain: SQTIHQWPATLVQPVGSPLSLECTVEGTSNPNLYWYRQAAGRGLQLLFYSVGIGQISSEVPQNLSASRPQDRQFILSSKKLLLSDSGFYLCAWSVQQGRQNIQYFGAGTRLSVL.

The genes are TRBV9 and TRBJ1-4, with 7 positions matching TRBD1. The ends lost 4 bases at V and 5 bases at J; junction bases unmatched: 8. The CDR3 is made up of 15 amino acids. The V gene's germline CDR1 is SGDLS and CDR2 YYNGEE. For the CDR3, the DNA is TGTGCCAGCAGCCTCAGGACAGGTACAAATGAAAAACTGTTTTTT. Translated, it gives CASSLRTGTNEKLFF.

V and J are TRBV7-9 and TRBJ2-2, with D unresolved. CDR1 is SEHNR and CDR2 is FQNEAQ in the germline V gene (reference sequence). The CDR3 is 17 residues long. Trimming pared 0 bases from V and 1 base from J, leaving 12 bases between. The CDR3 DNA reads TGTGCCAGCAGCTTAGCTACCGGACGGATGAACACCGGGGAGCTGTTTTTT. It is translated as CASSLATGRMNTGELFF.

The chain recombines TRBV7-9 with TRBJ2-7, with 10 nucleotides matching TRBD1. Germline assignment: CDR1 SEHNR and CDR2 FQNEAQ (reference sequence). CDR3 length: 15 amino acids. The ends lost 0 bases at V and 2 bases at J; junction bases unmatched: 1. The CDR3 bases are TGTGCCAGCAGCTTAGCCGGGACAGGGGCCTACGAGCAGTACTTC. Translation gives CASSLAGTGAYEQYF.

The chain carries TRBV6-1 and TRBJ1-5, with D unresolved. V gave up 2 bases and J gave up 5 bases, with 4 bases separating them. CDR1 and CDR2 from the germline V gene are MNHNS and SASEGT. The CDR3 is made up of 12 amino acids. In nucleotides, the CDR3 is TGTGCCAGCAGTGAAATTGATCAGCCCCAGCATTTT. It codes for CASSEIDQPQHF.

The V gene is TRBV30, the J gene TRBJ1-1; D is ambiguous. Germline CDR1 and CDR2: GTSNPN and SVGIG (reference sequence). The CDR3 totals 12 residues. Deletions cut 8 bases from V and 3 bases from J, with 13 bases between. Here the CDR3 reads CARGEEHTEAFF. The CDR3, as DNA: TGTGCCCGTGGGGAAGAACACACTGAAGCTTTCTTT.

The chain has TRBV7-8 and TRBJ2-1, with D possibly TRBD1 on 6 matching bases. Trimming removed 5 bases from V and 2 bases from J, with 19 bases in between. Germline V gene sequence: CDR1 SGHVS, CDR2 FQNEAQ. CDR3 size: 17 residues. This chain's CDR3 is CASSATGAELTYNEQFF. The CDR3 DNA reads TGTGCCAGCAGCGCGACAGGTGCCGAACTGACCTACAATGAGCAGTTCTTC.

The rearrangement joins TRBV27 to TRBJ2-7; no reliable D call. CDR1 MNHEY and CDR2 SMNVEV come from the germline V gene (reference sequence). The V end was cut by 2 bases, the J end by 3 bases, with 8 bases between. The CDR3 sequence is 13 residues long. The CDR3 nucleotides read TGTGCCAGCAGTTTAGGGAAGGACTACGAGCAGTACTTC. Its translation is CASSLGKDYEQYF.

V usage is TRBV5-6 and J usage is TRBJ2-7; D may match TRBD1 or TRBD2 (5 bases each). Trimming left V 1 base short and J 3 bases short, with 23 bases between. Germline V CDR1 and CDR2: SGHDT, YYEEEE. The CDR3 is 18 residues long. The CDR3 DNA follows: TGTGCCAGCAGCTTGCGGGGACCCTCAGGCTCTTGGGGCTACGAGCAGTACTTC. This codes for CASSLRGPSGSWGYEQYF.

This rearrangement joins TRBV6-1 to TRBJ2-5; D not certain. CDR3 length: 13 residues. Germline lookup yields CDR1 MNHNS and CDR2 SASEGT. V was trimmed by 4 bases and J by 1 base, leaving 7 bases between them. CDR3 sequence reads: CASSGEPQETQYF. CDR3 coding DNA: TGTGCCAGCAGTGGGGAACCCCAAGAGACCCAGTACTTC.

The gene calls are TRBV7-2 and TRBJ2-7, with D unresolved. V gave up 1 base and J gave up 6 bases, with 10 bases separating them. CDR1 and CDR2 from the germline V gene are SGHTA and FQGNSA. The CDR3 is 13 amino acids. The CDR3 sequence: CASSLEGVGEQYF. In nucleotides, the CDR3 is TGTGCCAGCAGCTTAGAGGGTGTTGGCGAGCAGTACTTC.

The rearrangement uses TRBV6-5 and TRBJ1-5; maybe TRBD1 (5 bases). Germline V gene sequence: CDR1 MNHEY, CDR2 SVGAGI. V shed 8 bases and J shed 1 base, with 9 bases lying between them. This CDR3 has 13 amino acids. DNA of the CDR3: TGTGCCAGCCAACGGGACAGCAATCAGCCCCAGCATTTT. Translated: CASQRDSNQPQHF.

The gene calls are TRBV5-1 and TRBJ2-2, with TRBD1 matching 7 bases. CDR3 length: 16 amino acids. Per the germline V gene, CDR1 is SGHRS and CDR2 is YFSETQ. V shed 0 bases and J 5 bases; nucleotides not matched to a gene: 7. In nucleotides, the CDR3 is TGCGCCAGCAGCTTGGCCGGCGGCAGGGGGACCGGGGAGCTGTTTTTT. Translation gives CASSLAGGRGTGELFF. Together with reference TRBV5-1 and TRBJ2-2, the CDR3 gives the full variable domain: KAGVTQTPRYLIKTRGQQVTLSCSPISGHRSVSWYQQTPGQGLQFLFEYFSETQRNKGNFPGRFSGRQFSNSRSEMNVSTLELGDSALYLCASSLAGGRGTGELFFGEGSRLTVL.

The V gene is TRBV11-3, the J gene TRBJ2-7; D perhaps matches TRBD2 (11 bases). The V gene lost 10 bases and the J gene lost 1 base, with 35 bases spanning the gap. The germline CDR1 and CDR2 sequences are SGHNT and YENEEA. The CDR3 is 20 residues long. CDR3 protein: CATEAGQGLNSGRDSYEQYF. DNA for the CDR3: TGTGCCACCGAGGCGGGACAGGGGTTGAATAGCGGGAGGGATTCCTACGAGCAGTACTTC.

V gene TRBV7-2 combines with J gene TRBJ2-3; 11 bases match TRBD2. Germline assignment: CDR1 SGHTA and CDR2 FQGNSA. The J segment lost 1 base and the V segment lost 7 bases, leaving 4 bases of the junction unmatched. This CDR3 spans 15 amino acids. CDR3 nucleotides: TGTGCCAGCACTAGCGGGAGGACGGGCACAGATACGCAGTATTTT. The encoded protein is CASTSGRTGTDTQYF.

The DNA of the CDR3 is TGCAGCGTTGAAGGGCAGGGAGGCTATGGCTACACCTTC. Translated, it gives CSVEGQGGYGYTF. The rearrangement links TRBV29-1 to TRBJ1-2, with a tentative D call TRBD1 (5 bases). V dropped 1 base and J dropped 4 bases, with 10 bases sitting between them. This CDR3 has 13 residues. Germline CDR1 is SQVTM and CDR2 is ANQGSEA. Using reference TRBV29-1 and TRBJ1-2 for the parts outside the CDR3, the full variable domain is SAVISQKPSRDICQRGTSLTIQCQVDSQVTMMFWYRQQPGQSLTLIATANQGSEATYESGFVIDKFPISRPNLTFSTLTVSNMSPEDSSIYLCSVEGQGGYGYTFGSGTRLTVV.

Concerning this clone: Other DNA sequences of this sample code for an identical CDR3. The rearrangement uses TRBV29-1 and TRBJ2-3; D is possibly TRBD2 (6 bases). CDR3 length equals 13 residues. Trimming pared 2 bases from V and 2 bases from J, leaving 8 bases between. CDR1 is SQVTM and CDR2 is ANQGSEA in the germline V gene. Here the CDR3 reads CSVERGITDTQYF. CDR3 sequence (DNA): TGCAGCGTTGAACGCGGGATCACAGATACGCAGTATTTT.